The 8 T cell receptor beta chains below were found in one sample sequenced in a study of T cell responses to AZD1222 COVID-19 vaccine. Here immunoSEQ multiplex PCR was the method, and the copy in TCRdb shows in-frame clones only, minus some. The sample includes some 130,000 clones, over 90% of them seen just once. Material: peripheral blood, obtained on day 0 of AZD1222 vaccination. The receptors were gathered from an adult in good health.

The chain combines TRBV19 with TRBJ2-7; 7 bases align to TRBD1. The junction had 4 bases not matched to a gene; V was cut back by 3 bases and J by 2 bases. From germline, CDR1 is LNHDA and CDR2 SQIVND (reference sequence). The CDR3 loop spans 14 amino acids. The DNA of the CDR3 is TGTGCCAGTAGTATCGGCCAGGGGGCCTACGAGCAGTACTTC. This codes for CASSIGQGAYEQYF.

The CDR3 DNA is TGTGCCAGTAGGAAACAGGGCTCCTACGAGCAGTACTTC. It is translated as CASRKQGSYEQYF. V gene TRBV19 combines with J gene TRBJ2-7; perhaps TRBD1 as D (6 bases). V was trimmed by 6 bases and J by 0 bases, leaving 9 bases between them. The CDR3 runs to 13 residues. Germline V gene sequence: CDR1 LNHDA, CDR2 SQIVND (reference sequence).

The rearrangement links TRBV4-1 to TRBJ2-7, with 10 bases aligning to TRBD2. The length of the CDR3 is 17 residues. Germline CDR1 and CDR2: MGHRA and YSYEKL. V lost 7 bases to trimming and J lost 7 bases; unmatched junction nucleotides: 19. The CDR3 DNA reads TGCGCCAGCACCAACTTCCCCGCTAGCGGGAGTGGCAATGAGCAGTACTTC. This encodes CASTNFPASGSGNEQYF.

This rearrangement joins TRBV9 to TRBJ2-1, with D perhaps assigned TRBD1 or TRBD2 (6 bases each). CDR3 length: 14 amino acids. Germline CDR1 is SGDLS and CDR2 is YYNGEE. V lost 3 bases and J lost 9, with 16 bases in between. The CDR3 loop reads CASSAGAATGEQFF. CDR3 coding DNA: TGTGCCAGCAGCGCGGGGGCCGCAACGGGTGAGCAGTTCTTC. Complete variable domain (other parts from reference TRBV9 and TRBJ2-1): DSGVTQTPKHLITATGQRVTLRCSPRSGDLSVYWYQQSLDQGLQFLIQYYNGEERAKGNILERFSAQQFPDLHSELNLSSLELGDSALYFCASSAGAATGEQFFGPGTRLTVL.

The chain carries TRBV10-3 and TRBJ1-1; D is unclear. Germline CDR1 ENHRY, CDR2 SYGVKD. CDR3 length equals 12 residues. Trimming removed 3 bases at V and 8 bases at J, with 10 bases between. The CDR3 DNA sequence: TGTGCCATCAGTGAACCCGACCTCGAAGCTTTCTTT. This translates into CAISEPDLEAFF.

CDR3 in DNA: TGTGCCAGCAGCCAAGATAACAGACAGCCAATTCCCTATGGCTACACCTTC. This translates into CASSQDNRQPIPYGYTF. The chain combines TRBV4-2 with TRBJ1-2; D possibly corresponds to TRBD1 (5 bases). This CDR3 has 17 residues. Germline-derived CDR1 and CDR2 are LGHNA and YNFKEQ. V was cut by 0 bases and J by 4 bases, with 18 bases left in between.

The rearrangement links TRBV7-2 to TRBJ2-7, with 7 positions matching TRBD2. Germline V gene sequence: CDR1 SGHTA, CDR2 FQGNSA. The CDR3 sequence is 14 residues long. V lost 6 bases and J lost 7; bases outside the gene matches: 12. CDR3 sequence (DNA): TGTGCCAGCAGTTTAAGCGGGACCCTGAGGGAGCAGTACTTC. Translation: CASSLSGTLREQYF.

The V call is TRBV27, the J call TRBJ2-1, with 8 bases identical to TRBD2. CDR3 length: 13 residues. V shed 6 bases, J shed 7 bases, and the junction held 5 bases outside the gene matches. Germline lookup yields CDR1 MNHEY and CDR2 SMNVEV (reference sequence). The CDR3 DNA is TGTGCCAGCAGCGGGAGGGCCGGAAATGAGCAGTTCTTC. Amino acid sequence: CASSGRAGNEQFF.